The subject of this entry is one T cell receptor beta chain. No antigen is known for it. These data come from a study of blood T cells in healthy people across ages. Across the study: Researchers report that template switching captured about one barcoded beta molecule per two T cells. General study findings and limits: The lack of PBMC sorting stopped any conclusive naive versus antigen-experienced comparison.

Then a second PCR, running about 7 to 11 cycles, was carried out with a sample-barcoded 5' primer and a J-beta primer mix. TCRdb recomputed calls from the 5' RACE reads with MiXCR, one row per CDR3 protein. Of fewer than 950,000 distinct CDR3 sequences listed, roughly 40% were seen once; the top ten hold roughly 13%. The CDR3 length is 13 residues. Germline V lookup: CDR1 ENHRY, CDR2 SYGVKD. Trimming took off 4 bases at V and 3 bases at J, with 10 bases between the two ends. The TCR was taken from a man between 18 and 35 years old in good health. The chain joins TRBV10-3 to TRBJ2-7; D possibly matches TRBD1 or TRBD2 (5 bases each). Sequencing used blood. CDR3 sequence (DNA): TGTGCCATCAGTGGGGACGTTCTCTACGAGCAGTACTTC. Its translation is CAISGDVLYEQYF.